These 18 T cell receptor beta chains were sequenced from one sample in a study of cytomegalovirus exposure and HLA in healthy donors. The PCR employed 60 Vbeta primers together with 13 Jbeta primers. TCRdb's copy holds only in-frame clones and misses some; the assay was immunoSEQ multiplex PCR. The table includes roughly 170,000 clones, less than 90% detected once. The specimen was PBMCs. Source of these receptors: a man aged 45-65 years in good health and CMV-seronegative.

This chain joins TRBV30 and TRBJ2-4; D might be TRBD2 (6 bases). Germline V gene sequence: CDR1 GTSNPN, CDR2 SVGIG (reference sequence). The ends were cut back, 0 bases at V and 0 bases at J, with 27 bases in the middle. The CDR3 is made up of 21 amino acids. CDR3 in amino acids: CAWSVPTIGGGHSLAKNIQYF. As DNA, the CDR3 is TGTGCCTGGAGTGTACCCACGATCGGGGGAGGTCATTCCCTAGCCAAAAACATTCAGTACTTC. The full variable domain, rest sourced from reference TRBV30 and TRBJ2-4, is SQTIHQWPATLVQPVGSPLSLECTVEGTSNPNLYWYRQAAGRGLQLLFYSVGIGQISSEVPQNLSASRPQDRQFILSSKKLLLSDSGFYLCAWSVPTIGGGHSLAKNIQYFGAGTRLSVL.

The genes are TRBV7-2 and TRBJ1-2, with unresolved D. The V and J ends lost 0 bases and 4 bases respectively, with 3 bases between them. The V gene's germline CDR1 is SGHTA and CDR2 FQGNSA. CDR3 length equals 12 residues. The CDR3 region has the DNA TGTGCCAGCAGCTTAGCGAGCTATGGCTACACCTTC. As protein: CASSLASYGYTF.

The V and J genes are TRBV30 and TRBJ1-5, with TRBD1 as a possible D gene (6 bases). With 1 base removed from V and 7 bases from J, the gap between germline ends came to 11 bases. The CDR3 runs 13 residues. Germline values: CDR1 GTSNPN, CDR2 SVGIG (reference sequence). The CDR3 reads CAWSAGGYQPQHF. In nucleotides, the CDR3 is TGTGCCTGGAGTGCGGGGGGCTACCAGCCCCAGCATTTT.

V gene TRBV28 combines with J gene TRBJ1-2, with 7 bases lining up with TRBD1. The germline CDR1 and CDR2 sequences are MDHEN and SYDVKM. The trim removed 7 bases at V and 3 bases at J, leaving 11 bases unmatched. The CDR3 is made up of 15 amino acids. For the CDR3, the DNA is TGTGCCAGCAATAAGCCGGGACAGATTTACTATGGCTACACCTTC. It specifies CASNKPGQIYYGYTF.

The J gene is TRBJ2-3, the V gene TRBV7-6, with 9 bases fitting TRBD1. J was trimmed by 3 bases and V by 1 base; bases with no gene match: 8. Germline CDR1 SGHVS, CDR2 FNYEAQ. The CDR3 covers 17 residues. The CDR3 loop reads CASSLGAPGQGTDTQYF. Written as DNA, the CDR3 is TGTGCCAGCAGCTTAGGGGCCCCGGGACAGGGAACAGATACGCAGTATTTT.

This chain links TRBV11-2 with TRBJ2-7; 14 bases fit TRBD2. The CDR3 has 15 amino acids. Unmatched junction bases numbered 6, after V lost 5 bases and J lost 6 bases. Looked up from germline, CDR1 is SGHAT and CDR2 is FQNNGV. The DNA of the CDR3 is TGTGCCAGCAGCGCCGGGACTAGCGGGAGCAGCGAGCAGTACTTC. This gives the protein CASSAGTSGSSEQYF.

The chain carries TRBV18 and TRBJ2-7; D perhaps matches TRBD2 (5 bases). Trimming left V 0 bases short and J 5 bases short, with 8 bases between. From germline, CDR1 is KGHSH and CDR2 LQKENI. CDR3 length: 13 amino acids. CDR3: CASSPPGRDEQYF. CDR3 bases: TGTGCCAGCTCACCACCGGGGAGAGACGAGCAGTACTTC.

V gene TRBV19 combines with J gene TRBJ1-2; TRBD1 agrees at 10 bases. Germline V CDR1 and CDR2: LNHDA, SQIVND (reference sequence). The CDR3 extends over 13 amino acids. J gave up 8 bases and V 7 bases, and 7 bases lay outside the gene matches. This CDR3 is CASIPGTGAGYTF. CDR3 bases: TGTGCCAGTATCCCCGGGACAGGGGCCGGCTACACCTTC.

The chain recombines TRBV6-1 with TRBJ1-2, with unresolved D. The CDR3 runs to 10 residues. The V and J ends lost 7 bases and 5 bases respectively, with 5 bases between them. Germline V gene data show CDR1 as MNHNS and CDR2 as SASEGT. The CDR3 sequence is CASTSYGYTF. CDR3 nucleotides: TGTGCCAGCACGTCTTATGGCTACACCTTC.

The chain couples TRBV7-9 to TRBJ2-5, with D maybe TRBD1 (6 bases). Germline V gene sequence: CDR1 SEHNR, CDR2 FQNEAQ (reference sequence). The CDR3 has 13 residues. Trimming left V 6 bases short and J 5 bases short, with 13 bases between. The CDR3 region is CASSTGIGETQYF. CDR3 nucleotide sequence: TGTGCCAGCAGTACAGGGATTGGGGAGACCCAGTACTTC. The full variable domain, its missing parts supplied by reference TRBV7-9 and TRBJ2-5, is DTGVSQNPRHKITKRGQNVTFRCDPISEHNRLYWYRQTLGQGPEFLTYFQNEAQLEKSRLLSDRFSAERPKGSFSTLEIQRTEQGDSAMYLCASSTGIGETQYFGPGTRLLVL.

The DNA for the CDR3 is TGTGCCAGCAGTGATATCGCGACAGAGCAGTACTTC. It is translated as CASSDIATEQYF. The rearrangement joins TRBV6-1 to TRBJ2-7; D not certain. In germline, CDR1 is MNHNS, CDR2 SASEGT. V was trimmed by 3 bases and J by 7 bases, leaving 10 bases between them. The CDR3 covers 12 residues.

The rearrangement joins TRBV4-1 to TRBJ2-2; TRBD1 aligns across 9 bases. The length of the CDR3 is 15 residues. V trimming: 4 bases; J trimming: 5 bases; junction bases outside the gene matches: 5. Germline V lookup: CDR1 MGHRA, CDR2 YSYEKL. CDR3 amino acids: CASSPTGGLTGELFF. The CDR3, as DNA: TGCGCCAGCAGCCCGACAGGGGGACTGACCGGGGAGCTGTTTTTT.

The chain joins TRBV5-1 to TRBJ2-2, with 8 bases matching TRBD2. Germline V lookup: CDR1 SGHRS, CDR2 YFSETQ. The CDR3 loop spans 16 amino acids. V lost 0 bases to trimming and J lost 6 bases; unmatched junction nucleotides: 7. The CDR3 nucleotides are TGCGCCAGCAGCTTGGTCGGGGGGGCTAGCGCCGGGGAGCTGTTTTTT. Amino acid sequence: CASSLVGGASAGELFF.

The chain is built from TRBV6-5 and TRBJ1-5; D is ambiguous. The ends were cut back, 0 bases at V and 2 bases at J, with 8 bases in the middle. CDR3 length equals 15 residues. Looked up from germline, CDR1 is MNHEY and CDR2 is SVGAGI. CDR3 protein: CASSYSRWGNQPQHF. For the CDR3, the DNA is TGTGCCAGCAGTTACTCGAGGTGGGGCAATCAGCCCCAGCATTTT.

This CDR3 reads CASSEAGTGLYSGANVLTF. DNA for the CDR3: TGTGCCAGCAGTGAGGCGGGGACAGGACTTTATTCTGGGGCCAACGTCCTGACTTTC. The J gene is TRBJ2-6, the V gene TRBV2, with 8 bases identical to TRBD1. This CDR3 region has 19 residues. The germline V gene encodes CDR1 SNHLY and CDR2 FYNNEI. After removal of 3 bases from V and 1 base from J, the junction contained 11 bases not matched to a gene. Together with reference TRBV2 and TRBJ2-6, the CDR3 gives the full variable domain: EPEVTQTPSHQVTQMGQEVILRCVPISNHLYFYWYRQILGQKVEFLVSFYNNEISEKSEIFDDQFSVERPDGSNFTLKIRSTKLEDSAMYFCASSEAGTGLYSGANVLTFGAGSRLTVL.

The chain recombines TRBV7-2 with TRBJ1-5; the match to TRBD1 covers 9 bases. The CDR3 length is 15 residues. Looked up from germline, CDR1 is SGHTA and CDR2 is FQGNSA. V trimming: 2 bases; J trimming: 4 bases; junction bases outside the gene matches: 3. The CDR3 coding sequence is TGTGCCAGCAGCTTAAACGGACAGGGGAATCAGCCCCAGCATTTT. Its translation is CASSLNGQGNQPQHF.

In this sample, this clone turned up a few times. This chain connects TRBV5-1 to TRBJ1-4; 10 nucleotides match TRBD1. The CDR3 sequence is 15 residues long. V lost 3 bases and J lost 7; bases outside the gene matches: 6. Germline CDR1 SGHRS, CDR2 YFSETQ. CDR3 in amino acids: CASSWTGGGGEKLFF. In DNA, the CDR3 is TGCGCCAGCAGCTGGACAGGGGGAGGAGGTGAAAAACTGTTTTTT.

The chain links TRBV5-1 to TRBJ1-1; D gene ambiguous. CDR1 is SGHRS, CDR2 YFSETQ, per germline. The V and J ends lost 0 bases and 0 bases respectively, with 9 bases between them. This CDR3 spans 15 amino acids. The CDR3 DNA reads TGCGCCAGCAGCTTGGGCGGAACTATGAACACTGAAGCTTTCTTT. Protein sequence: CASSLGGTMNTEAFF. The complete variable domain, with remaining parts taken from reference TRBV5-1 and TRBJ1-1, reads KAGVTQTPRYLIKTRGQQVTLSCSPISGHRSVSWYQQTPGQGLQFLFEYFSETQRNKGNFPGRFSGRQFSNSRSEMNVSTLELGDSALYLCASSLGGTMNTEAFFGQGTRLTVV.